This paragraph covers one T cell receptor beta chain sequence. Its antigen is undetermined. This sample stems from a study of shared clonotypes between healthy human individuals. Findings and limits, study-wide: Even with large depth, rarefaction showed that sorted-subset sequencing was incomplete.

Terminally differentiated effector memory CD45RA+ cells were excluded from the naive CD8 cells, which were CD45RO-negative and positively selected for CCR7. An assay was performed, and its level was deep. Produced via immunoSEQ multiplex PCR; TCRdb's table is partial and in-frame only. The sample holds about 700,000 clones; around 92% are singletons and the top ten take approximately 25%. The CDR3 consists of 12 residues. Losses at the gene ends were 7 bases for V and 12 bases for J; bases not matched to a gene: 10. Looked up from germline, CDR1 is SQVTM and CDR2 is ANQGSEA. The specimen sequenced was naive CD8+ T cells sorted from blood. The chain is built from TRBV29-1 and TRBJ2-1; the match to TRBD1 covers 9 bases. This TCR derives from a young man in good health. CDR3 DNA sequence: TGCAGCGCGGGACAGGGCCCAAGGGGGCAGTTCTTC. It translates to CSAGQGPRGQFF.